Sequencing of this T cell receptor beta chain was carried out in a study of monozygotic twins with inflammatory bowel disease. General study results and limits: Different T cell subtypes could not be distinguished.

TCRdb derives one entry per CDR3 protein from the 5' RACE reads, leaving out DNA. This listing includes nearly 450,000 distinct CDR3 sequences. About this clonotype itself: Its antigen is not identified.

Every donor provided one blood sample measuring around 2.4 ml. This CDR3 spans 18 amino acids. The germline V gene encodes CDR1 MNHNS and CDR2 SASEGT. V usage is TRBV6-1 and J usage is TRBJ2-3; TCRdb calls TRBD2, which cannot be checked without DNA. The specimen was blood. This clonotype was sampled from a human donor with ulcerative colitis or Crohn's disease, or a healthy co-twin of an affected twin (not recorded which). The CDR3 is CASSPSGGRSLWTDTQYF.